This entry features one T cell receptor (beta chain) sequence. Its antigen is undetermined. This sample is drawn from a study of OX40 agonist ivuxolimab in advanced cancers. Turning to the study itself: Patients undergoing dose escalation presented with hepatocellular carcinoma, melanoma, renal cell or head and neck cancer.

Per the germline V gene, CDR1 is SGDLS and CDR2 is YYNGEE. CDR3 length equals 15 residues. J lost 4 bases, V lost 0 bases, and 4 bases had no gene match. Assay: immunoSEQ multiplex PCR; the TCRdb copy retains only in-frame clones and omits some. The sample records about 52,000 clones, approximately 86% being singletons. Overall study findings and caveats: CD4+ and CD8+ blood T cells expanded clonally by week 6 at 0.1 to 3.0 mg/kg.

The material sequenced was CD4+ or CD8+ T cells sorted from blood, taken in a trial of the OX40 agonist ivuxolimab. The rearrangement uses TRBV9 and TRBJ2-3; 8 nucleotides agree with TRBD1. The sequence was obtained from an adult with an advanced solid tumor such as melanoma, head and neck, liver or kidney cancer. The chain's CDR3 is CASSVDRGSADTQYF. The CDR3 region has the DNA TGTGCCAGCAGCGTAGACAGGGGGTCCGCAGATACGCAGTATTTT.